The 10 T cell receptor beta chains listed next were all sequenced from one sample in a study of cytomegalovirus exposure and HLA in healthy donors. The primer mix had 60 Vbeta and 13 Jbeta primers. Sequencing was performed with immunoSEQ multiplex PCR; in TCRdb, only in-frame clones are kept and a portion is missing. The sample consists of about 170,000 clones, about 80% of them appearing once. Sequencing was done on a sample of PBMCs. The receptors were gathered from a female donor in good health and CMV-seronegative.

The chain couples TRBV2 to TRBJ1-2; 8 bases align to TRBD1. Germline V gene data show CDR1 as SNHLY and CDR2 as FYNNEI. J was trimmed by 6 bases and V by 7 bases; bases with no gene match: 13. The CDR3 is 15 residues long. CDR3: CASTDRTGSYNGYTF. The CDR3 bases are TGTGCCAGCACCGATAGGACAGGGTCTTACAATGGCTACACCTTC.

This chain joins TRBV5-5 and TRBJ2-7; 8 nucleotides match TRBD1. The junction had 4 bases not matched to a gene; V was cut back by 0 bases and J by 2 bases. Germline V CDR1 and CDR2: SGHKS, YYEKEE (reference sequence). There are 15 residues in the CDR3. The CDR3 DNA is TGTGCCAGCAGCTTGGCCGGGACAGGAGCCTACGAGCAGTACTTC. Translating it yields CASSLAGTGAYEQYF.

This clone was recorded only once. V is TRBV11-2 and J is TRBJ2-3, with TRBD2 identical over 9 bases. The J segment lost 2 bases and the V segment lost 5 bases, leaving 11 bases of the junction unmatched. CDR1 is SGHAT and CDR2 is FQNNGV in the germline V gene. This CDR3 is built from 17 residues. The CDR3 region is CASSLAGHQLVTDTQYF. The CDR3 region has the DNA TGTGCCAGCAGCCTAGCGGGACATCAGTTAGTCACAGATACGCAGTATTTT.

There are a few counts of this clone. CDR3 sequence (DNA): TGCAGTGCAGGGGGCGATACTGGCTACACCTTC. Its protein is CSAGGDTGYTF. The V and J genes are TRBV20-1 and TRBJ1-2, with TRBD1 matching over 7 bases. The junction had 5 bases not matched to a gene; V was cut back by 6 bases and J by 7 bases. Germline CDR1 DFQATT, CDR2 SNEGSKA (reference sequence). CDR3 length: 11 residues.

The V and J genes are TRBV7-6 and TRBJ1-4, with a weak D call TRBD1 (5 bases). The CDR3 length is 15 residues. The germline gives CDR1 SGHVS, CDR2 FNYEAQ. V shed 2 bases and J shed 3 bases, with 10 bases lying between them. The CDR3, as DNA: TGTGCCAGCAGCTTAATCGCGACAGCTAATGAAAAACTGTTTTTT. Protein: CASSLIATANEKLFF.

The chain joins TRBV19 to TRBJ2-7; D is unresolved. V gave up 8 bases and J gave up 1 base, with 15 bases separating them. The CDR3 has 14 residues. CDR1 is LNHDA, CDR2 SQIVND, per germline (reference sequence). The CDR3 protein is CASAPLYPSYEQYF. DNA for the CDR3: TGTGCCAGTGCCCCTCTCTATCCTTCCTACGAGCAGTACTTC.

The CDR3 DNA is TGTGCCAGCACCCCCTGGGGTAGCGCCTCCTACAATGAGCAGTTCTTC. Translated, it gives CASTPWGSASYNEQFF. This chain connects TRBV9 to TRBJ2-1; maybe TRBD2 (5 bases). The CDR3 runs 16 residues. Germline CDR1 reads SGDLS; CDR2 reads YYNGEE. Trimming shortened V by 6 bases and J by 0 bases, and 16 bases separated the two germline ends.

This chain uses TRBV30 with TRBJ2-1; 11 bases agree with TRBD2. With 7 bases clipped from V and 8 bases from J, the junction kept 7 bases outside the gene matches. The CDR3 extends over 13 amino acids. Germline values: CDR1 GTSNPN, CDR2 SVGIG (reference sequence). This chain's CDR3 is CASGLAAPYEQFF. CDR3 in DNA: TGTGCCTCGGGACTAGCGGCTCCCTATGAGCAGTTCTTC.

This clone showed up just a few times. The CDR3 DNA sequence: TGTGCCAGCAGCTTACTTCCACAGGGGCGAGGCTACACCTTC. Protein product: CASSLLPQGRGYTF. J is TRBJ1-2 and V is TRBV5-5; TRBD1 aligns across 7 bases. With V trimmed by 2 bases and J by 8 bases, 9 bases remained unmatched. The CDR3 runs 14 residues. Germline assignment: CDR1 SGHKS and CDR2 YYEKEE (reference sequence).

This clone was seen more than once but under ten times. The gene calls are TRBV5-1 and TRBJ2-5; no firm D call. Trimming pared 3 bases from V and 5 bases from J, leaving 11 bases between. CDR1 is SGHRS and CDR2 is YFSETQ in the germline V gene. The CDR3 sequence is 13 residues long. CDR3 region: CASSWVTDETQYF. The CDR3 coding sequence is TGCGCCAGCAGCTGGGTCACAGACGAGACCCAGTACTTC.